This T cell receptor beta chain was sequenced during a study of blood T cell repertoires in COVID-19. Study-level background: Specimens from acute and convalescent COVID-19 originated in the United States, Italy and Spain. PBMCs, B-cell-depleted T cells, or T cells were the source of the cDNA or gDNA that made up the material.

Clones were read by immunoSEQ multiplex PCR, and TCRdb kept only the in-frame ones, dropping some. The table lists some 350,000 clones, approximately 88% of them singletons, with less than 5.5% in the top ten. Deletions cut 4 bases from V and 1 base from J, with 11 bases between. The CDR3 consists of 15 residues. Germline V gives CDR1 MDHEN, CDR2 SYDVKM. Recovery among Cohort 3 donors was established by two negative PCRs, clearance, or symptom resolution. The chain has TRBV28 and TRBJ1-5; D is perhaps TRBD1 (5 bases). Sequences were obtained from PBMCs or T cells enriched from blood (not recorded which). This clonotype was obtained from a man aged 25 to 40 who had recovered from COVID-19. The CDR3 here is CASSSSHRSNQPQHF. In nucleotides, the CDR3 is TGTGCCAGCAGTTCCTCACACAGGAGCAATCAGCCCCAGCATTTT.